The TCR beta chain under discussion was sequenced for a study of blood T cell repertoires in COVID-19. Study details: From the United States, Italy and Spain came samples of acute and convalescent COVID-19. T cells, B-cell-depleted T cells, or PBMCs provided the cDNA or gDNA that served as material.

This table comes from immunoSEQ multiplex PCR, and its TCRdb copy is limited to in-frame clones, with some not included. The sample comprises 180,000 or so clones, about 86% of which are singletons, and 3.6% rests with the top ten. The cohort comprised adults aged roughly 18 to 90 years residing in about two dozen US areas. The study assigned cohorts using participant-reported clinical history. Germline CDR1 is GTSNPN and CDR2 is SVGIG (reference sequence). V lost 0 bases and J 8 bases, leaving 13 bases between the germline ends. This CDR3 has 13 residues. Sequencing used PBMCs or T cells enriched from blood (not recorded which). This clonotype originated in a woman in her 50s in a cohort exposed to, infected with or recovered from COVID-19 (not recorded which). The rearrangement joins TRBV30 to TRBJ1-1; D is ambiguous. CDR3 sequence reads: CAWSVNYQREAFF. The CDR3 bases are TGTGCCTGGAGTGTAAATTATCAGAGGGAAGCTTTCTTT.